A selection of T cell receptor beta chains follows, all from one sample in a study of cytomegalovirus exposure and HLA in healthy donors. Measured with immunoSEQ multiplex PCR; TCRdb has only the in-frame clones, and not every one. This table has about 94,000 clones, roughly 77% appearing once. The sample consisted of PBMCs. These receptors all come from a human donor in good health. Each CDR3 is given with its conserved first and last residue. The D gene is left open where the match is weak. Rows give clone size only sometimes, using once, few, many, or a class for an expanded clone.

V,D,J,size,DNA,CDR3
TRBV6-5,.,TRBJ2-3,few,TGTGCCAGCAGTTACGGGACACCGAGCACAGATACGCAGTATTTT,CASSYGTPSTDTQYF
TRBV6-1,.,TRBJ2-4,few,TGTGCCAGCAGTGATGGGATCGGGGGAGCCAAAAACATTCAGTACTTC,CASSDGIGGAKNIQYF
TRBV29-1,.,TRBJ1-1,.,TGCAGCGTTGCTCCGGGACACCCGAACACTGAAGCTTTCTTT,CSVAPGHPNTEAFF
TRBV27,TRBD2,TRBJ2-5,.,TGTGCCAGCAGTTTATCGATTGGACTAGTCCCAGAGACCCAGTACTTC,CASSLSIGLVPETQYF
TRBV4-3,.,TRBJ2-7,.,TGCGCCAGCAGCCAAGATAGGAGGGAGCAGTACTTC,CASSQDRREQYF
TRBV9,.,TRBJ2-1,.,TGTGCCAGCAGCGTGGAACTACACCTGAGCTCCTACAATGAGCAGTTCTTC,CASSVELHLSSYNEQFF
TRBV5-1,TRBD2,TRBJ2-3,.,TGCGCCAGCAGATTGGGACTAGCGGAACGCACAGATACGCAGTATTTT,CASRLGLAERTDTQYF
TRBV11-2,.,TRBJ1-2,once,TGTGCCAGCACCCCCCGGGGGGCGATCGGCGGGAATTATGGCTACACCTTC,CASTPRGAIGGNYGYTF
TRBV6-5,.,TRBJ1-1,.,TGTGCCAGCAGTTACGCACCACAGGGAAACACTGAAGCTTTCTTT,CASSYAPQGNTEAFF
TRBV25-1,.,TRBJ2-2,.,TGTGCCACCTTGGCAGGCAGGGAAGAAACCGGGGAGCTGTTTTTT,CATLAGREETGELFF
TRBV9,.,TRBJ1-1,.,TGTGCCAGCAGTCGAAGTGGGGCCTTTGGCACTGAAGCTTTCTTT,CASSRSGAFGTEAFF
TRBV29-1,TRBD1,TRBJ2-2,.,TGCAGCGTGCCGGGACAGCACTCCACCGGGGAGCTGTTTTTT,CSVPGQHSTGELFF
TRBV4-1,.,TRBJ2-5,once,TGCGCCAGCAGCCAGGCTCCTAGCTTTCAAGAGACCCAGTACTTC,CASSQAPSFQETQYF
TRBV4-1,.,TRBJ2-2,few,TGCGCCAGCAGCGAAAGCGGCAGTGGCACCGGGGAGCTGTTTTTT,CASSESGSGTGELFF
TRBV28,TRBD2,TRBJ2-2,.,TGTGCCAGCAGTCCTAGACTAGCGGCTGCCGGGGAGCTGTTTTTT,CASSPRLAAAGELFF
TRBV28,.,TRBJ2-3,.,TGTGCCAGCAGTCCGCGGGGCTCGCCGGGGGATACGCAGTATTTT,CASSPRGSPGDTQYF
TRBV5-8,TRBD1,TRBJ1-2,.,TGTGCCAGCAGCTTCCTAACAGGGGGAAGGTATGGCTACACCTTC,CASSFLTGGRYGYTF
TRBV28,TRBD1,TRBJ1-4,.,TGTGCCAGCAGTTTTTCCGGGACAGGGCGGTCAGAAAAACTGTTTTTT,CASSFSGTGRSEKLFF
TRBV29-1,TRBD2,TRBJ2-3,.,TGCAGCGCAAGACTAGCGGGAGGCCTCACAGATACGCAGTATTTT,CSARLAGGLTDTQYF
TRBV4-3,.,TRBJ1-2,.,TGCGCCAGCAGTACAGACTTAGCTACAGGGAGTTATGGCTACACCTTC,CASSTDLATGSYGYTF
TRBV11-2,.,TRBJ1-4,few,TGTGCCAGCAGCTTAGATTTTCCTCAGGGACTGTTTTTT,CASSLDFPQGLFF
TRBV7-9,.,TRBJ1-3,few,TGTGCCAGCAGATCTCCGGGAAACACCATATATTTT,CASRSPGNTIYF
TRBV19,.,TRBJ1-5,.,TGTGCCAGTAGAGAGGGCCAGGGGTTTAACAATCAGCCCCAGCATTTT,CASREGQGFNNQPQHF
TRBV7-2,TRBD1,TRBJ1-1,.,TGTGCCAGCAGCACCCGGGACAGGGATTCGGCTTTCTTT,CASSTRDRDSAFF
TRBV21-1,.,TRBJ2-2,.,TGTGCCAGCAGCTCCCCGGGACAGGGGGCTATCGGGGAGCTGTTTTTT,CASSSPGQGAIGELFF
TRBV5-6,.,TRBJ1-2,.,TGTGCCAGCACCTTAGGGGGTAACTATGGCTACACCTTC,CASTLGGNYGYTF
TRBV7-2,.,TRBJ1-1,.,TGTGCCAGCAGCTTGGGGCAGAACACTGAAGCTTTCTTT,CASSLGQNTEAFF
TRBV9,TRBD2,TRBJ2-3,.,TGTGCCAGCGGGGGGGGGACTAGCAGCACAGATACGCAGTATTTT,CASGGGTSSTDTQYF
TRBV28,TRBD2,TRBJ2-1,.,TGTGCCATCGAAACTAGCGGTGTCTACAATGAGCAGTTCTTC,CAIETSGVYNEQFF
TRBV2,TRBD1,TRBJ1-2,.,TGTGCCAGCAGCCCACAGGGGGACTATGGCTACACCTTC,CASSPQGDYGYTF
TRBV6-1,.,TRBJ2-3,.,TGTGCCAGCAGGCCCCCAGGGAGGACGGATACGCAGTATTTT,CASRPPGRTDTQYF
TRBV7-9,TRBD2,TRBJ2-5,.,TGTGCCGCGGGGCTAGCGGGCCTAAAAGAGACCCAGTACTTC,CAAGLAGLKETQYF
TRBV6-5,.,TRBJ2-5,once,TGTGCCAGCAGTAACCACTGGACAGCCCAAGAGACCCAGTACTTC,CASSNHWTAQETQYF
TRBV4-1,TRBD1,TRBJ2-7,.,TGCGCCAGCGTAGGGACAGGGCACCATGAGCAGTACTTC,CASVGTGHHEQYF
TRBV5-6,.,TRBJ2-1,.,TGTGTCAGCAGCTTTCTTACTCTGGGAGTCGGCAATGAGCAGTTCTTC,CVSSFLTLGVGNEQFF
TRBV28,.,TRBJ1-5,.,TGTGCCAGCCTTAAAGACAGGACTAGCAATCAGCCCCAGCATTTT,CASLKDRTSNQPQHF
TRBV5-1,.,TRBJ2-3,few,TGCGCCAGCGGGTCCGGGGGAAGCACAGATACGCAGTATTTT,CASGSGGSTDTQYF
TRBV5-1,.,TRBJ2-5,.,TGCGCCAGCAGCTTAGCCGAAGATGGGACCCAGTACTTC,CASSLAEDGTQYF
TRBV5-1,TRBD2,TRBJ2-7,.,TGCGCCAGCAGCGGGGGGACTAGCGGGTACGAGCAGTACTTC,CASSGGTSGYEQYF
TRBV11-2,.,TRBJ2-5,once,TGTGCCAGCAGCTTAATCTCAGAGACCCAGTACTTC,CASSLISETQYF
TRBV28,TRBD1,TRBJ1-2,.,TGTGCCAGCAGTCCCTTCTACGGGACAGGGCTCGGCTACACCTTC,CASSPFYGTGLGYTF
TRBV7-2,.,TRBJ1-4,.,TGTGCCAGCAGCCTGACCAGGTTTAATGAAAAACTGTTTTTT,CASSLTRFNEKLFF
TRBV5-1,TRBD1,TRBJ1-2,.,TGCGCCAGCAGCTTGGCAGGACAGGGGGTTGGCTACACCTTC,CASSLAGQGVGYTF
TRBV9,TRBD2,TRBJ2-5,.,TGTGCCAGCAGCGGTCTACTAGCGGGAGAGACCCAGTACTTC,CASSGLLAGETQYF
TRBV6-5,TRBD1,TRBJ1-1,.,TGTGCCAGCAGCCTGGACAGGGGAACGAACACTGAAGCTTTCTTT,CASSLDRGTNTEAFF
TRBV30,.,TRBJ1-6,.,TGTGCCTGGACCCAAGGGGGGGGTAATTCACCCCTCCACTTT,CAWTQGGGNSPLHF